This entry is about one T cell receptor (beta chain). Its specificity is not known. The data were obtained in a study of CD8 T cells in Susac syndrome. Study-wide points: The number of individuals included in the study's TCR sequencing and HLA analysis was acknowledged as relatively small.

The CDR3 is 14 amino acids. V was clipped by 0 bases and J by 3 bases, with 4 bases between them. CDR1 is SGHRS and CDR2 is YFSETQ in the germline V gene. Multiple sclerosis controls were treatment-naive patients with stable or active relapsing-remitting disease. Negative isolation yielded CD4+ and CD8+ T cells, and FACS enriched TEMRA cells. After extraction with the RNeasy kit, about 0.45 to 1 ug of the RNA was reverse transcribed using random hexamers. Amplification of TCR beta CDR3 spanned 54 Vbeta and 13 Jbeta via immunoSEQ multiplex PCR. MiXCR was run by TCRdb on the immunoSEQ multiplex PCR reads, yielding one entry per CDR3 protein. The sample shows a few hundred thousand distinct CDR3 sequences, 75% to 90% of them seen only once.

Sequencing was performed on CD8+ T cells from PBMCs. This chain links TRBV5-1 with TRBJ1-6; D call uncertain. The clonotype was recovered from a human donor with multiple sclerosis. The CDR3 is CASSLESYNSPLHF. CDR3 nucleotides: TGCGCCAGCAGCTTGGAGAGCTATAATTCACCCCTCCACTTT. Full variable domain (rest looked up from reference TRBV5-1 and TRBJ1-6): KAGVTQTPRYLIKTRGQQVTLSCSPISGHRSVSWYQQTPGQGLQFLFEYFSETQRNKGNFPGRFSGRQFSNSRSEMNVSTLELGDSALYLCASSLESYNSPLHFGNGTRLTVT.